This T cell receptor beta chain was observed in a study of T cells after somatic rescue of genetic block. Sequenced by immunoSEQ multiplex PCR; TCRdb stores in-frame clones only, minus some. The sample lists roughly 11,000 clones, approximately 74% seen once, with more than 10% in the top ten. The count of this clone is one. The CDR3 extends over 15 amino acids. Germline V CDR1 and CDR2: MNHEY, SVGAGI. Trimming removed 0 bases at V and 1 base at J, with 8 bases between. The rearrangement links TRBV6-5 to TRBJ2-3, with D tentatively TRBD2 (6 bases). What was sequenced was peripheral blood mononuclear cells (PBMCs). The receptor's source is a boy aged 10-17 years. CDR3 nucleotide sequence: TGTGCCAGCAGTTACTCGCCTAGCGGCACAGATACGCAGTATTTT. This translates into CASSYSPSGTDTQYF.